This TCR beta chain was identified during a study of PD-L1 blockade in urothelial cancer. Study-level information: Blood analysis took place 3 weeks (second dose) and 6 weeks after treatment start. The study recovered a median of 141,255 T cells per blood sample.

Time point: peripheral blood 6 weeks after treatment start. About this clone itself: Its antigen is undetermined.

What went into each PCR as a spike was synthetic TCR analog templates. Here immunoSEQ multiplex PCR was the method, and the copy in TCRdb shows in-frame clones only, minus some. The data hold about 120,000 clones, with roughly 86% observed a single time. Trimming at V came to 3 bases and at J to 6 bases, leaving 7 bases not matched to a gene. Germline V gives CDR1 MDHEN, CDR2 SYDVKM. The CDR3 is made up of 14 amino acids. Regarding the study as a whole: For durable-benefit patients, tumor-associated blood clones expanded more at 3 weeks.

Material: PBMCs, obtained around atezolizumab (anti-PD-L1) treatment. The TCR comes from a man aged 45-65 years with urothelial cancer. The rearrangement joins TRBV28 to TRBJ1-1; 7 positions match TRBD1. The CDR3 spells CASSFGRGWSEAFF. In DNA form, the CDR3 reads TGTGCCAGCAGTTTTGGCAGGGGGTGGTCTGAAGCTTTCTTT. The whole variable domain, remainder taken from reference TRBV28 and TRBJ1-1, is DVKVTQSSRYLVKRTGEKVFLECVQDMDHENMFWYRQDPGLGLRLIYFSYDVKMKEKGDIPEGYSVSREKKERFSLILESASTNQTSMYLCASSFGRGWSEAFFGQGTRLTVV.